This T cell receptor beta chain was found in a study of identical twins. General study results and limits: The study drew conclusions from cross-sectional statistical analysis, not from following the same donors. Beta out-of-frame sequences displayed a weaker excess of sharing between twins. There were fewer insertions in abundant cord blood beta clonotypes, but memory repertoires showed no such pattern.

For this clonotype: Antigen: not known.

From the 5' RACE reads, TCRdb called clonotypes with MiXCR, one entry per CDR3 protein. This table holds approximately 500,000 distinct CDR3 sequences, approximately 24% found once. Another study also made use of these data, one on T cells expressing NK-cell markers. Turning to that study: In the group of eight sequenced donors, seven were HCMV-seropositive and one was seronegative.

The TCR sequence derives from a woman aged 18-35 years in good health. The sequenced sample consisted of CD4+ T cells sorted from blood.

Here the CDR3 reads CASSLVRAGGSGANVLTF. CDR3 sequence (DNA): TGTGCCAGCAGCTTAGTCCGAGCGGGGGGGTCTGGGGCCAACGTCCTGACTTTC. The rearrangement joins TRBV11-2 to TRBJ2-6; 10 nucleotides line up with TRBD2. With V trimmed by 1 base and J by 1 base, 4 bases remained unmatched. Germline V gives CDR1 SGHAT, CDR2 FQNNGV. The CDR3 spans 18 residues.